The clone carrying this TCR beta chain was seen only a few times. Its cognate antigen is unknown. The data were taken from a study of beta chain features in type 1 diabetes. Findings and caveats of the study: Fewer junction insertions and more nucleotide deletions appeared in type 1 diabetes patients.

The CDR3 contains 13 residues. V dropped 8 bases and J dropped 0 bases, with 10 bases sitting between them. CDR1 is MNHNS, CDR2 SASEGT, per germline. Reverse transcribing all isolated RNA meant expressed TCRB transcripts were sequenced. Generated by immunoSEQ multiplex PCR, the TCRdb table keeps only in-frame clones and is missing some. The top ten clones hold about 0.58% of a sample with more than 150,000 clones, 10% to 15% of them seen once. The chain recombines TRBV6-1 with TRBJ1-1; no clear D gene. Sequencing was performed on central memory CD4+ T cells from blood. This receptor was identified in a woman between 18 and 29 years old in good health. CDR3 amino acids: CASEAPLNTEAFF. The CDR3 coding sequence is TGTGCCAGCGAAGCCCCACTGAACACTGAAGCTTTCTTT.